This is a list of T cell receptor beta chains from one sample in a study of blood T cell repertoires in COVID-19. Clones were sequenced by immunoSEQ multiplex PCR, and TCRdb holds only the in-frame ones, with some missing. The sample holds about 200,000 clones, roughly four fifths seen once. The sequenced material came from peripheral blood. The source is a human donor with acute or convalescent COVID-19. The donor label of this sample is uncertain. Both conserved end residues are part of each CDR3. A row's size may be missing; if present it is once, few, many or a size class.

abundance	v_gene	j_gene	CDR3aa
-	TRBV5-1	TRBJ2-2	CASSLGPRELSGELFF
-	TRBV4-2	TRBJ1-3	CASSQAGGSGNTIYF
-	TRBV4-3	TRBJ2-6	CASSQDRAGAGANVLTF
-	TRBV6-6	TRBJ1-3	CATREGQGRNTIYF
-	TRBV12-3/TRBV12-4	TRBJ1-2	CASSAGSGYTF
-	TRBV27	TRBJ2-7	CASSLSRAFTRNEQYF
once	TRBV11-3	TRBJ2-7	CASSLAQGYEQYF
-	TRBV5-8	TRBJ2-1	CASSLLGGRASYNEQFF
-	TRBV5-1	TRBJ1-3	CASSLAPDRGISGNTIYF
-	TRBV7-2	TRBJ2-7	CASSLERVAQYLTSYEQYF
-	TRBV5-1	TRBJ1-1	CASRLTGDEAFF
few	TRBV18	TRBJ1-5	CASSPGGEGNQPQHF
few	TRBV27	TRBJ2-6	CASSTPTGFGANVLTF
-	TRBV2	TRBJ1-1	CASRGGVSTEAFF
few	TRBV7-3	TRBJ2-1	CASSPLGVNEQFF
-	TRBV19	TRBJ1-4	CASGRTLLGQSEKLFF
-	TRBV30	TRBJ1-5	CAWRGTASNQPQHF
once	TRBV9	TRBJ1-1	CASSVEQGAEAFF
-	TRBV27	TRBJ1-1	CASSLLTGLLHVGTEAFF
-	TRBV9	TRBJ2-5	CASTRGGDAGETQYF
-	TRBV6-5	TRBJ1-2	CASSYGTGQGGYTF
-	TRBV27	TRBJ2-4	CASSFGDSQNIQYF
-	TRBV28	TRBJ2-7	CASRGSGYEQYF
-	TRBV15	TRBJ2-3	CATSRDRARSTDTQYF
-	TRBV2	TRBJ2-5	CASRGGAPPRETQYF